The 30 T cell receptor beta chains below were found in one sample sequenced in a study of cytomegalovirus exposure and HLA in healthy donors. The PCR was carried out with 60 Vbeta primers and 13 Jbeta primers. Some clones are missing from TCRdb's copy, which holds only in-frame ones; the method was immunoSEQ multiplex PCR. The sample holds about 120,000 clones, approximately 78% seen once. The sequencing input was PBMCs. The source of these receptors is a man aged 30-40 years in good health and CMV-seropositive.

CDR3: CASRSGQGETEAFF. CDR3 nucleotides: TGCGCCAGCAGAAGCGGGCAGGGGGAGACTGAAGCTTTCTTT. The chain combines TRBV5-1 with TRBJ1-1; 7 bases line up with TRBD1. Losses at the gene ends were 5 bases for V and 5 bases for J; bases not matched to a gene: 9. Germline assignment: CDR1 SGHRS and CDR2 YFSETQ. The CDR3 is 14 amino acids.

The chain has TRBV7-9 and TRBJ2-7; 12 bases line up with TRBD1. V gave up 5 bases and J gave up 5 bases; unmatched junction bases: 10. Germline V gives CDR1 SEHNR, CDR2 FQNEAQ (reference sequence). This CDR3 has 16 residues. CDR3: CASSTSGQGASNEQYF. In DNA form, the CDR3 reads TGTGCCAGCAGCACCTCGGGACAGGGGGCGAGCAACGAGCAGTACTTC.

The J gene is TRBJ2-4, the V gene TRBV29-1; 7 bases align to TRBD2. CDR3 length: 14 residues. Looked up from germline, CDR1 is SQVTM and CDR2 is ANQGSEA. Trimming removed 2 bases from V and 3 bases from J; junction bases left unmatched: 4. CDR3 coding DNA: TGCAGCGTTGAACCTAGCGGAAACAAAAACATTCAGTACTTC. Amino acids: CSVEPSGNKNIQYF.

The chain combines TRBV2 with TRBJ2-3; possibly TRBD1 for D (6 bases). This CDR3 is built from 14 residues. CDR1 and CDR2 from the germline V gene are SNHLY and FYNNEI. The V end lost 4 bases, the J end lost 4 bases, and 12 bases lay between the germline ends. CDR3 sequence: CASSVYTGSDTQYF. The CDR3 DNA follows: TGTGCCAGCAGTGTTTACACAGGGTCAGATACGCAGTATTTT.

The chain combines TRBV19 with TRBJ1-2; D might be TRBD1 (5 bases). CDR1 is LNHDA, CDR2 SQIVND, per germline (reference sequence). V lost 7 bases to trimming and J lost 13 bases, with 25 bases between them. CDR3 size: 14 residues. In DNA form, the CDR3 reads TGTGCCAGTAACCCAGCTTGGGGGGATTCTATTGGCACCTTC. It codes for CASNPAWGDSIGTF.

The chain combines TRBV7-6 with TRBJ1-1, with D perhaps matching TRBD1 (5 bases). Trimming stripped 6 bases from V and 3 bases from J, with 17 bases between. Germline CDR1 and CDR2: SGHVS and FNYEAQ. The CDR3 contains 15 residues. CDR3 coding DNA: TGTGCCAGCAGTATGACGGGGGGAGTGGACACTGAAGCTTTCTTT. Translating gives CASSMTGGVDTEAFF.

This clone has just a few counts. The chain employs TRBV28 and TRBJ1-4, with 8 bases that match TRBD1. Germline trimming cut 5 bases from V and 10 bases from J; bases unmatched to any gene: 15. This CDR3 comprises 16 residues. Germline CDR1 and CDR2: MDHEN and SYDVKM. CDR3 sequence (DNA): TGTGCCAGCAGTCTAACATACAGGGGGAGTCGAGGAAAACTGTTTTTT. The encoded protein is CASSLTYRGSRGKLFF.

The chain carries TRBV27 and TRBJ2-6; maybe TRBD1 (5 bases). The V end was cut by 4 bases, the J end by 4 bases, with 23 bases between. The CDR3 is 19 amino acids. In germline, CDR1 is MNHEY, CDR2 SMNVEV (reference sequence). The CDR3 here is CASSSLLQVHRAGANVLTF. CDR3 in DNA: TGTGCCAGCAGTTCACTATTACAGGTACACCGGGCGGGGGCCAACGTCCTGACTTTC.

About this clone: Given a far larger clone just one base away, this is likely a sequencing read error. The chain has TRBV11-1 and TRBJ2-4, with 8 bases that match TRBD1. The CDR3 runs to 14 residues. Trimming took 3 bases from V and 13 from J; bases not matched to a gene: 11. The V gene's germline CDR1 is SGHAT and CDR2 FQDESV (reference sequence). Written as DNA, the CDR3 is TGTGCCAGCAGCTTGACAGGGGATTACAATGAGCAGTACTTC. Amino acid sequence: CASSLTGDYNEQYF.

V is TRBV7-9 and J is TRBJ1-5; 10 bases align to TRBD1. Trimming took 5 bases from V and 3 from J; bases not matched to a gene: 10. Germline CDR1 is SEHNR and CDR2 is FQNEAQ (reference sequence). This CDR3 contains 17 residues. DNA for the CDR3: TGTGCCAGCAGCCTGGGGACAGGGGACTTTCTCAATCAGCCCCAGCATTTT. Its translation: CASSLGTGDFLNQPQHF. Full variable domain (outside the CDR3, taken from reference TRBV7-9 and TRBJ1-5): DTGVSQNPRHKITKRGQNVTFRCDPISEHNRLYWYRQTLGQGPEFLTYFQNEAQLEKSRLLSDRFSAERPKGSFSTLEIQRTEQGDSAMYLCASSLGTGDFLNQPQHFGDGTRLSIL.

The V and J genes are TRBV2 and TRBJ1-4; unclear D gene. The CDR3 covers 15 residues. Trimming took 1 base from V and 8 from J, leaving 14 bases between them. Per the germline V gene, CDR1 is SNHLY and CDR2 is FYNNEI. CDR3 DNA sequence: TGTGCCAGCAGTGAAGTTCAGGCCCCATACGAAAAACTGTTTTTT. It codes for CASSEVQAPYEKLFF.

This clone was recorded only once. Other DNA sequences in this sample translate to the same CDR3. This chain links TRBV7-9 with TRBJ2-1; TRBD2 aligns across 11 bases. Germline CDR1 reads SEHNR; CDR2 reads FQNEAQ (reference sequence). The CDR3 extends over 16 amino acids. V gave up 6 bases and J gave up 6 bases; unmatched junction bases: 10. The CDR3, as DNA: TGTGCCAGCAGGACCCCACTAGCGGGGGTTGTCAATGAGCAGTTCTTC. As protein: CASRTPLAGVVNEQFF.

In DNA, the CDR3 is TGTGCCTGGAGGTCCGGACAGGGGGAGAATTCACCCCTCCACTTT. This translates into CAWRSGQGENSPLHF. J is TRBJ1-6 and V is TRBV30; TRBD1 matches 10 bases. The junction had 6 bases not matched to a gene; V was cut back by 3 bases and J by 7 bases. CDR1 is GTSNPN, CDR2 SVGIG, per germline (reference sequence). This CDR3 spans 15 amino acids. Looking up the rest from reference TRBV30 and TRBJ1-6 gives the full variable domain: SQTIHQWPATLVQPVGSPLSLECTVEGTSNPNLYWYRQAAGRGLQLLFYSVGIGQISSEVPQNLSASRPQDRQFILSSKKLLLSDSGFYLCAWRSGQGENSPLHFGNGTRLTVT.

V usage is TRBV19 and J usage is TRBJ2-3, with TRBD2 identical over 7 bases. The ends lost 11 bases at V and 0 bases at J; junction bases unmatched: 20. CDR3 length equals 18 residues. CDR1 and CDR2 from the germline V gene are LNHDA and SQIVND (reference sequence). CDR3 nucleotides: TGTGCCGGACCCAACCGGAAGCGCGGGGGATCTAGCACAGATACGCAGTATTTT. Translation: CAGPNRKRGGSSTDTQYF.

The genes are TRBV5-1 and TRBJ2-6; D perhaps matches TRBD1 (6 bases). Looked up from germline, CDR1 is SGHRS and CDR2 is YFSETQ. The CDR3 has 15 residues. V lost 4 bases and J lost 0, with 8 bases in between. The CDR3 DNA sequence: TGCGCCAGCAGCCTAGGGGGCTCTGGGGCCAACGTCCTGACTTTC. Translating it yields CASSLGGSGANVLTF.

The chain uses TRBV5-8 and TRBJ2-5; D possibly corresponds to TRBD1 (5 bases). The J call is uncertain, as TRBJ2-7 better fits the DNA end. Germline V gene sequence: CDR1 SGHTS, CDR2 YDEGEE. The CDR3 is 16 residues long. CDR3 sequence reads: CASSEKGPYDPYEQYF. The CDR3, as DNA: TGTGCCAGCAGTGAGAAGGGGCCCTACGATCCCTACGAGCAGTACTTC.

The rearrangement uses TRBV4-1 and TRBJ1-1; D might be TRBD1 (6 bases). CDR3 length equals 15 residues. V was cut by 4 bases and J by 3 bases, with 15 bases left in between. Germline-derived CDR1 and CDR2 are MGHRA and YSYEKL. The CDR3 bases are TGCGCCAGCAGCCGGGTGCAGGGGACATACACTGAAGCTTTCTTT. As protein: CASSRVQGTYTEAFF.

CDR3 sequence: CASSVGRGENSPLHF. In DNA, the CDR3 is TGTGCCAGCAGCGTAGGAAGAGGAGAGAATTCACCCCTCCACTTT. This chain joins TRBV9 and TRBJ1-6; D call uncertain. There are 15 residues in the CDR3. CDR1 and CDR2 (germline): SGDLS, YYNGEE. V was trimmed by 0 bases and J by 7 bases, leaving 11 bases between them.

CDR3 sequence: CASSFFWSQDNEQFF. In DNA form, the CDR3 reads TGTGCCAGCAGCTTTTTCTGGTCACAGGACAATGAGCAGTTCTTC. This chain links TRBV5-6 with TRBJ2-1, with TRBD1 as a possible D gene (5 bases). Trimming took 2 bases from V and 5 from J, leaving 14 bases between them. Germline V lookup: CDR1 SGHDT, CDR2 YYEEEE. CDR3 length: 15 amino acids.

This chain connects TRBV7-6 to TRBJ1-2; possible D gene TRBD1, 6 bases. CDR1 and CDR2 (germline): SGHVS, FNYEAQ. The CDR3 has 13 residues. The V end was cut by 5 bases, the J end by 5 bases, with 12 bases between. The CDR3 reads CASSERTEYGYTF. CDR3 coding DNA: TGTGCCAGCAGCGAGAGGACAGAGTATGGCTACACCTTC.

The rearrangement joins TRBV2 to TRBJ1-1; D call uncertain. V was pared by 3 bases and J by 5 bases, with 22 bases between. CDR1 SNHLY and CDR2 FYNNEI come from the germline V gene. CDR3 length equals 17 residues. This chain's CDR3 is CASSENPQANLMTEAFF. In DNA form, the CDR3 reads TGTGCCAGCAGTGAGAACCCCCAGGCCAACCTGATGACTGAAGCTTTCTTT.

The chain carries TRBV4-1 and TRBJ2-5, with no clear D. Looked up from germline, CDR1 is MGHRA and CDR2 is YSYEKL. The CDR3 spans 10 residues. V was trimmed by 2 bases and J by 14 bases, leaving 9 bases between them. In nucleotides, the CDR3 is TGCGCCAGCAGCCAATTCATCGGTTACTTC. Protein product: CASSQFIGYF.

The chain employs TRBV5-1 and TRBJ2-7; possible D gene TRBD2, 6 bases. CDR3 size: 13 residues. Trimming left V 4 bases short and J 1 base short, with 9 bases between. Germline V gene sequence: CDR1 SGHRS, CDR2 YFSETQ. CDR3 protein: CASSGGNSYEQYF. CDR3 DNA sequence: TGCGCCAGCAGCGGGGGGAATTCCTACGAGCAGTACTTC.

V and J are TRBV6-1 and TRBJ1-2; D unresolved. The CDR3 covers 14 residues. The V and J ends lost 1 base and 4 bases respectively, with 10 bases between them. Germline CDR1 is MNHNS and CDR2 is SASEGT. The CDR3 coding sequence is TGTGCCAGCAGTGAAGGGGTTGCGGGCTATGGCTACACCTTC. Its translation is CASSEGVAGYGYTF.

This clone was found once. The chain has TRBV7-7 and TRBJ1-2; a weak D match, TRBD1 (6 bases). Trimming removed 11 bases from V and 8 bases from J, with 15 bases in between. The CDR3 is 11 residues long. Germline assignment: CDR1 SSHAT and CDR2 FNYEAQ (reference sequence). The CDR3 loop reads CAGGGGPGYTF. CDR3 coding DNA: TGTGCCGGCGGGGGGGGGCCCGGCTACACCTTC.

This clone was counted only a few times. The chain links TRBV7-2 to TRBJ2-3, with TRBD1 identical over 8 bases. The CDR3 has 15 residues. The trim removed 3 bases at V and 4 bases at J, leaving 6 bases unmatched. CDR1 is SGHTA and CDR2 is FQGNSA in the germline V gene. CDR3: CASSFVPGQADTQYF. The CDR3 DNA reads as TGTGCCAGCAGCTTTGTCCCGGGACAGGCAGATACGCAGTATTTT.

In nucleotides, the CDR3 is TGTGCCAGCAGTTACCAGGGGGTATACACCGGGGAGCTGTTTTTT. Its protein is CASSYQGVYTGELFF. V gene TRBV2 combines with J gene TRBJ2-2, with 7 bases aligning to TRBD1. V shed 5 bases and J 3 bases; nucleotides not matched to a gene: 6. CDR3 size: 15 residues. Germline V gene lookup returns CDR1 SNHLY and CDR2 FYNNEI.

The chain joins TRBV6-4 to TRBJ2-7; 7 bases match TRBD2. Per germline, CDR1 MRHNA and CDR2 SNTAGT. The CDR3 is 15 amino acids. V was clipped by 7 bases and J by 6 bases; unmatched bases: 15. In nucleotides, the CDR3 is TGTGCCAGCATCGACGGGGCAGGGAGGGATCCCGAGCAGTACTTC. Residues: CASIDGAGRDPEQYF.

This clone was observed a single time. V gene TRBV19 combines with J gene TRBJ1-1; D not certain. V lost 6 bases to trimming and J lost 3 bases, with 14 bases between them. This CDR3 is built from 14 residues. Germline CDR1 LNHDA, CDR2 SQIVND (reference sequence). CDR3 sequence: CASRVGRADTEAFF. The CDR3 DNA reads as TGTGCCAGTAGGGTGGGGAGGGCGGACACTGAAGCTTTCTTT.

This chain joins TRBV5-4 and TRBJ2-5; 8 nucleotides match TRBD2. This CDR3 contains 13 residues. Germline V gene data show CDR1 as SGHNT and CDR2 as YYREEE (reference sequence). Unmatched junction bases numbered 4, after V lost 4 bases and J lost 5 bases. This CDR3 is CASSRGGRETQYF. The CDR3 nucleotides are TGTGCCAGCAGCCGGGGGGGGAGGGAGACCCAGTACTTC.